The 20 T cell receptor beta chains listed next were all sequenced from one sample in a study of control samples from healthy donors and cancer patients. Clones were sequenced by immunoSEQ multiplex PCR, and TCRdb holds only the in-frame ones, with some missing. Altogether about 150,000 clones are present, approximately 94% being singletons, with the ten largest covering approximately 6%. The material sequenced was blood. The receptor set was obtained from a man aged 35 to 55 in good health.

This clone was seen just once. This chain uses TRBV6-1 with TRBJ1-4; no clear D. V was cut by 0 bases and J by 0 bases, with 5 bases left in between. Germline V lookup: CDR1 MNHNS, CDR2 SASEGT. CDR3 size: 15 residues. This CDR3 is CASSEARSTNEKLFF. CDR3 coding DNA: TGTGCCAGCAGTGAAGCTCGGTCAACTAATGAAAAACTGTTTTTT.

The rearrangement links TRBV12-2 to TRBJ1-6; TRBD1, the table's D call, was not compared with the DNA. TRBV12-2 is a recognized pseudogene. The CDR3 totals 16 residues. The CDR3, as DNA: TGTGCAAGTCGCAGGACAGGGCTATCCTATAATTCACCCCTCCACTTT. Translated, it gives CASRRTGLSYNSPLHF.

This clone was seen a single time. The chain links TRBV6-6 to TRBJ2-7; D is unresolved. This CDR3 spans 14 amino acids. From germline, CDR1 is MNHNY and CDR2 SVGAGI (reference sequence). The V end was cut by 2 bases, the J end by 5 bases, with 13 bases between. This CDR3 reads CASSYQDRPHEQYF. The CDR3 region has the DNA TGTGCCAGCAGTTACCAGGACCGGCCCCACGAGCAGTACTTC.

V gene TRBV11-2 combines with J gene TRBJ2-2; perhaps TRBD1 as D (5 bases). Germline CDR1 is SGHAT and CDR2 is FQNNGV. This CDR3 region has 13 residues. Trimming took off 5 bases at V and 4 bases at J, with 8 bases between the two ends. The CDR3 region is CASSRTTTGELFF. The CDR3, as DNA: TGTGCCAGCAGCCGGACAACCACCGGGGAGCTGTTTTTT.

The chain carries TRBV4-3 and TRBJ1-2, with no clear D. CDR1 LGHNA and CDR2 YSLEER come from the germline V gene. V lost 0 bases and J lost 4, with 12 bases in between. The CDR3 has 15 residues. CDR3 nucleotide sequence: TGCGCCAGCAGCCAAGATGTGTGGGAAATCTATGGCTACACCTTC. It translates to CASSQDVWEIYGYTF.

V usage is TRBV7-8 and J usage is TRBJ2-1; D unresolved. Germline values: CDR1 SGHVS, CDR2 FQNEAQ. This CDR3 is built from 12 residues. V was cut by 1 base and J by 8 bases, with 6 bases left in between. CDR3 DNA sequence: TGTGCCAGCAGCTTAGGTTCTGATGAGCAGTTCTTC. Translation gives CASSLGSDEQFF.

The rearrangement joins TRBV2 to TRBJ1-4, with TRBD1 matching over 8 bases. In germline, CDR1 is SNHLY, CDR2 FYNNEI. V lost 5 bases to trimming and J lost 5 bases; unmatched junction nucleotides: 4. There are 14 residues in the CDR3. CDR3 in amino acids: CASSSDRVNEKLFF. The CDR3 DNA follows: TGTGCCAGCAGTTCGGACAGGGTAAATGAAAAACTGTTTTTT.

A single count supports this clone. The chain recombines TRBV29-1 with TRBJ1-1; 10 bases agree with TRBD1. Germline V lookup: CDR1 SQVTM, CDR2 ANQGSEA. Trimming cost V 7 bases and J 6 bases; bases outside gene matches: 5. CDR3 length: 12 amino acids. CDR3 protein: CSGQGAGAEAFF. The CDR3 coding sequence is TGCAGCGGACAGGGGGCCGGGGCTGAAGCTTTCTTT.

The chain employs TRBV19 and TRBJ1-6; 7 bases match TRBD1. CDR3 length: 15 residues. CDR1 is LNHDA, CDR2 SQIVND, per germline (reference sequence). Trimming took 7 bases from V and 6 from J; bases not matched to a gene: 9. CDR3 bases: TGTGCCAGTACGGAGAGGGACAGAGCTAATTCACCCCTCCACTTT. This translates into CASTERDRANSPLHF.

V is TRBV20-1 and J is TRBJ1-6; possibly TRBD1 for D (5 bases). Germline CDR1 and CDR2: DFQATT and SNEGSKA (reference sequence). Trimming stripped 3 bases from V and 14 bases from J, with 14 bases between. The CDR3 has 12 residues. CDR3 nucleotide sequence: TGCAGTGCTAGTAGTGGTGGGGGGGCCCTCCACTTT. It yields the protein CSASSGGGALHF.

The chain recombines TRBV6-5 with TRBJ1-2; no clear D. CDR1 is MNHEY and CDR2 is SVGAGI in the germline V gene. The CDR3 length is 14 residues. With 0 bases removed from V and 8 bases from J, the gap between germline ends came to 13 bases. The CDR3, as DNA: TGTGCCAGCAGTTACTCGGGAGGGTCGCGGGGCTACACCTTC. Its translation: CASSYSGGSRGYTF.

This chain uses TRBV9 with TRBJ2-7; 9 bases align to TRBD1. CDR1 is SGDLS, CDR2 YYNGEE, per germline. This CDR3 is 14 amino acids long. J lost 5 bases, V lost 3 bases, and 6 bases had no gene match. DNA of the CDR3: TGTGCCAGCAGCGAAGGAACAGGGGGCGACGAGCAGTACTTC. It yields the protein CASSEGTGGDEQYF.

V and J are TRBV7-2 and TRBJ2-7; TRBD2 might be the D (5 bases). The V and J ends lost 9 bases and 0 bases respectively, with 15 bases between them. This CDR3 has 14 residues. Looked up from germline, CDR1 is SGHTA and CDR2 is FQGNSA. CDR3 sequence: CASRLAGSSYEQYF. The CDR3 DNA sequence: TGTGCCAGTCGGCTGGCGGGTAGCTCCTACGAGCAGTACTTC.

This clone occurred once. The chain employs TRBV10-3 and TRBJ2-4, with 7 bases lining up with TRBD1. Germline loops: CDR1 ENHRY, CDR2 SYGVKD. Trimming removed 7 bases from V and 0 bases from J; junction bases left unmatched: 12. The CDR3 is 17 residues long. The CDR3 region is CAIKCTGVLLAKNIQYF. CDR3 in DNA: TGTGCCATCAAGTGCACAGGGGTATTACTAGCCAAAAACATTCAGTACTTC.

The chain uses TRBV6-5 and TRBJ2-2; possibly TRBD1 for D (5 bases). CDR3 length: 14 residues. Germline CDR1 is MNHEY and CDR2 is SVGAGI. V shed 6 bases and J shed 4 bases, with 12 bases lying between them. The chain's CDR3 is CASSQGQTTGELFF. Here the CDR3 DNA reads TGTGCCAGCAGCCAAGGACAAACCACCGGGGAGCTGTTTTTT.

Concerning this clone: Other DNA variants within this sample encode the same CDR3. The V and J genes are TRBV6-4 and TRBJ1-6; 7 bases align to TRBD1. Trimming removed 6 bases from V and 6 bases from J; junction bases left unmatched: 2. The CDR3 consists of 13 residues. CDR1 and CDR2 (germline): MRHNA, SNTAGT. The CDR3 DNA reads as TGTGCCAGCAGCGGGACAGCTAATTCACCCCTCCACTTT. The encoded protein is CASSGTANSPLHF.

This chain connects TRBV5-4 to TRBJ1-6; 7 positions agree with TRBD1. CDR1 is SGHNT and CDR2 is YYREEE in the germline V gene (reference sequence). The junction had 6 bases not matched to a gene; V was cut back by 7 bases and J by 8 bases. CDR3 length: 13 amino acids. The CDR3 DNA reads TGTGCCAGCCGAGGGGGCCGCGATTCACCCCTCCACTTT. Translation gives CASRGGRDSPLHF.

The CDR3, as DNA: TGTGCCAGCAGCGTACAAGACAGGGGGATGTACGAGCAGTACTTC. This translates into CASSVQDRGMYEQYF. This chain uses TRBV9 with TRBJ2-7, with 9 bases fitting TRBD1. Trimming cost V 1 base and J 4 bases; bases outside gene matches: 6. The CDR3 contains 15 residues. Per germline, CDR1 SGDLS and CDR2 YYNGEE.

The rearrangement joins TRBV4-1 to TRBJ2-3; D uncertain. Germline V CDR1 and CDR2: MGHRA, YSYEKL. The ends were cut back, 0 bases at V and 5 bases at J, with 12 bases in the middle. This CDR3 has 15 residues. The CDR3 bases are TGCGCCAGCAGCCAAGATCCTCCGAACGGAGATACGCAGTATTTT. Its protein is CASSQDPPNGDTQYF.

The V call is TRBV13, the J call TRBJ1-5; 7 bases are shared with TRBD1. CDR3 length: 14 residues. Germline CDR1 PRHDT, CDR2 FYEKMQ (reference sequence). Trimming took 3 bases from V and 3 from J; bases not matched to a gene: 2. The CDR3 DNA reads TGTGCCAGCAGCTTGAGGGGGCCCAATCAGCCCCAGCATTTT. Protein sequence: CASSLRGPNQPQHF.